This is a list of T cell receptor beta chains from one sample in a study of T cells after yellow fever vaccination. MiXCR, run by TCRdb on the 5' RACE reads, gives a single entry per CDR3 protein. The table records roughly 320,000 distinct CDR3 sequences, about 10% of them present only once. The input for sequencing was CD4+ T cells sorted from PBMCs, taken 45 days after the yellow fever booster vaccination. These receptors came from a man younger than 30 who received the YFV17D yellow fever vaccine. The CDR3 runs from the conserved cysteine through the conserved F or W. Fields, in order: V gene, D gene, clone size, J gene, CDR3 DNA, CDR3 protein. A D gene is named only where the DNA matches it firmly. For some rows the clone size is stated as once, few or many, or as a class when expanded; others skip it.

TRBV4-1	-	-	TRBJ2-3	TGCGCCAGCAGCCCTTCCGGGACACCCCTTAGCACAGATACGCAGTATTTT	CASSPSGTPLSTDTQYF
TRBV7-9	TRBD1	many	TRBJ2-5	TGTGCCAGCAGCTTGGGGGGACAGGCGGAGACCCAGTACTTC	CASSLGGQAETQYF
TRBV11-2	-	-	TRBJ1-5	TGTGCCAGCAGCTTAAGGTTGAATAGCAATCAGCCCCAGCATTTT	CASSLRLNSNQPQHF
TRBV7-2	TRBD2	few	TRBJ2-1	TGTGCCAGCAGCTTACAGCGGGGAGCCTACAATGAGCAGTTCTTC	CASSLQRGAYNEQFF
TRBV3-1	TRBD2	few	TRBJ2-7	TGTGCCAGCACCCGGACTAGCTCCCACGAGCAGTACTTC	CASTRTSSHEQYF
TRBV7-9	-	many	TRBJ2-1	TGTGCCAGCAGCACTTGGGGGGGGGCCTCCTACAATGAGCAGTTCTTC	CASSTWGGASYNEQFF
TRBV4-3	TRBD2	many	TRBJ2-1	TGCGCCAGCAGCCCCGACTGGACTAGGGACAATGAGCAGTTCTTC	CASSPDWTRDNEQFF
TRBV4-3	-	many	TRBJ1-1	TGCGCCAGCAGCCAAGATAGGGGGGCAGATGAAGCTTTCTTT	CASSQDRGADEAFF
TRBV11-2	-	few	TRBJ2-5	TGTGCCAGCAGCTTAGTTGGCCAAGAGGTAGAGACCCAGTACTTC	CASSLVGQEVETQYF
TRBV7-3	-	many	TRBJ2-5	TGTGCCAGCAGCTCCTATCTAGGAAAGACCCAGTACTTC	CASSSYLGKTQYF
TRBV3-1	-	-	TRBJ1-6	TGTGCCAGCAGCCTCGACGACAGAAATTCACCCCTCCACTTT	CASSLDDRNSPLHF
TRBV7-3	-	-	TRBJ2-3	TGTGCCAGCAGCTTAGTGGGGGAACATACGCAGTATTTT	CASSLVGEHTQYF
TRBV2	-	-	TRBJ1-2	TGTGCCAGCAGTGAAGCCTTGAGAGCAAACTATGGCTACACCTTC	CASSEALRANYGYTF
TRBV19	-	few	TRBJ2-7	TGTGCCAGTAGTATAGGTGGGACTTACGAGCAGTACTTC	CASSIGGTYEQYF
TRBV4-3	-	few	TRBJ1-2	TGCGCCAGCAGCCAAAGGCAGAACTATGGCTACACCTTC	CASSQRQNYGYTF
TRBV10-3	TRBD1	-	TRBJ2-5	TGTGCCATCAGCATAACAGGGGGAGAGACCCAGTACTTC	CAISITGGETQYF
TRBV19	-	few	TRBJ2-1	TGTGCCAGTAGCGGCAGGTTATACAATGAGCAGTTCTTC	CASSGRLYNEQFF
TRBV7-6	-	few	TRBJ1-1	TGTGCCAGCAGCTTAACTATTCCGGGATTCATGAACACTGAAGCTTTCTTT	CASSLTIPGFMNTEAFF
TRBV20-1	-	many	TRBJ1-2	TGCAGTGCCTTCCGAAGGGAGGGGGGCGATGGCTACACCTTC	CSAFRREGGDGYTF
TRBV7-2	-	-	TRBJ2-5	TGTGCCAGCAGCTTAAGTTGGGAAGAGACCCAGTACTTC	CASSLSWEETQYF
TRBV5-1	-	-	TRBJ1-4	TGCGCCAGCAGCGCGCGAGTGGGACCAACTAATGAAAAACTGTTTTTT	CASSARVGPTNEKLFF
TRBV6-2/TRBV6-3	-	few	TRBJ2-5	TGTGCCAGCAGTACCTTATGGCCTCGGGCGGGGGCATGGGGAGAGACCCAGTACTTC	CASSTLWPRAGAWGETQYF
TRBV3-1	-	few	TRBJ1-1	TGTGCCAGCAGCCAAGATTTCCGCCGGAACACTGAAGCTTTCTTT	CASSQDFRRNTEAFF
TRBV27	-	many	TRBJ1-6	TGTGCCAGCATGGTGGGCTCTGTTAATTCACCCCTCCACTTT	CASMVGSVNSPLHF
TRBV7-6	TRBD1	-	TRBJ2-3	TGTGCCAGCAGCAATCCCCCCGGGACAGGGGGCACAGATACGCAGTATTTT	CASSNPPGTGGTDTQYF
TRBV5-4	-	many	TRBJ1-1	TGTGCCAGCAGCTCTCAGAGAACCTACGAAGCTTTCTTT	CASSSQRTYEAFF
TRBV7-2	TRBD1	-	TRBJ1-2	TGTGCCAGCAGCTTATGGGACAGGGGTGACGGCTACACCTTC	CASSLWDRGDGYTF
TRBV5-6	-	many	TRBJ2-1	TGTGCCAGCAGCCCCGAGGGACGGCACAATGAGCAGTTCTTC	CASSPEGRHNEQFF
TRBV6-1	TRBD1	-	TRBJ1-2	TGTGCCAGCAGTGCGACAGGGTTTGACACCTTC	CASSATGFDTF
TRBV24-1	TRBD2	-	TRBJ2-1	TGTGCCACCAGTGATGCCGGGACTAGCGGGGGGGCCTACAATGAGCAGTTCTTC	CATSDAGTSGGAYNEQFF
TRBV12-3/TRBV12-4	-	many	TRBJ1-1	TGTGCCAGCAGTTTAGTGGGGGTTGAAGCTTTCTTT	CASSLVGVEAFF
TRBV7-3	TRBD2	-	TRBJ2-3	TGTGCCAGCAGCTTACTCGGGAGGACTAGCACAGATACGCAGTATTTT	CASSLLGRTSTDTQYF
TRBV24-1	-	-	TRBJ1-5	TGTGCCACCAGTCCCCGGGACGGGAGCAATCAGCCCCAGCATTTT	CATSPRDGSNQPQHF
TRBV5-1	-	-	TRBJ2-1	TGCGCCAGCAGCTTGGTGGGAGCCCTCTACAATGAGCAGTTCTTC	CASSLVGALYNEQFF
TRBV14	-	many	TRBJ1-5	TGTGCCAGCAGCCCCAGTAATAGCAATCAGCCCCAGCATTTT	CASSPSNSNQPQHF
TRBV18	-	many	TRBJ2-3	TGTGCCAGCTCACCACAAACCAAAGCAGATACGCAGTATTTT	CASSPQTKADTQYF
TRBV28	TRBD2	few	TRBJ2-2	TGTGCCAGCAGCCCCCACGGGACTAGCAACACCGGGGAGCTGTTTTTT	CASSPHGTSNTGELFF
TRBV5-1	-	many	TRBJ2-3	TGCGCCAGCAGCTTGCTTATGGCGGATACGCAGTATTTT	CASSLLMADTQYF
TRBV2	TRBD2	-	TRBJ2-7	TGTGCCAGCCTAGCGGGGGTTGTCTCCTACGAGCAGTACTTC	CASLAGVVSYEQYF
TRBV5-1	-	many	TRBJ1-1	TGCGCCAGCAGCTTAGCCGGGACTACCGGCACTGAAGCTTTCTTT	CASSLAGTTGTEAFF
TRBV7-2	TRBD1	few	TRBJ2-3	TGTGCCAGCAGCCGGGACAGCTACACAGATACGCAGTATTTT	CASSRDSYTDTQYF
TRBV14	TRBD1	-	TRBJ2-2	TGTGCCAGCAGCAAGACAGGGGGTTGGACCGGGGAGCTGTTTTTT	CASSKTGGWTGELFF
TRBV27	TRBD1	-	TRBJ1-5	TGTGCCAGCAGTAGGACAGGAGACCTCAGACAGCCCCAGCATTTT	CASSRTGDLRQPQHF
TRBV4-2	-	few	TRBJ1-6	TGTGCCAGCAGCCAAGATGCCGATTATAATTCACCCCTCCACTTT	CASSQDADYNSPLHF
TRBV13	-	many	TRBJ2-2	TGTGCCAGCAGCCTCCCTGGGGGGGAGCTGTTTTTT	CASSLPGGELFF
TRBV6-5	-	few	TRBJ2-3	TGTGCCAGCAGTTACTCTTCTGCGGGGCTAAGCACAGATACGCAGTATTTT	CASSYSSAGLSTDTQYF
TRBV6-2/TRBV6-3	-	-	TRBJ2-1	TGTGCCAGCAGTCCCGACAGGGGAGGGAATGAGCAGTTCTTC	CASSPDRGGNEQFF
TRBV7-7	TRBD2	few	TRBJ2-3	TGTGCTAGCAGCTTCGGGGGGGCGAGCACAGATACGCAGTATTTT	CASSFGGASTDTQYF
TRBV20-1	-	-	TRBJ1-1	TGCAGTGCTAGATCGGTGAACACTGAAGCTTTCTTT	CSARSVNTEAFF
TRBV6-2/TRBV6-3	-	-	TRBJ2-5	TGTGCCAGCAGTAACTCCATGGAGACCCAGTACTTC	CASSNSMETQYF
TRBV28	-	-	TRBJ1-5	TGTGCCAGCAGGGGGCCGGATCAGCCCCAGCATTTT	CASRGPDQPQHF
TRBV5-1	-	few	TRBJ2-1	TGCGCCAGCAGCCCAGGGGAGAGATACAGGAATGAGCAGTTCTTC	CASSPGERYRNEQFF
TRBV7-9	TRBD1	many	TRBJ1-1	TGTGCCAGCAGCGCCAGACAGGGGTTGGTGAACACTGAAGCTTTCTTT	CASSARQGLVNTEAFF
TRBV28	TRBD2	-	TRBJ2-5	TGTGCCACGGGACTAGCAGCACACCAAGAGACCCAGTACTTC	CATGLAAHQETQYF
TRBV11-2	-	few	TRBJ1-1	TGTGCCAGCAGCATTACAGAGAACACTGAAGCTTTCTTT	CASSITENTEAFF
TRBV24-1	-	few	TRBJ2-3	TGTGCCACCAGTGATGCAACGGACAGCACAGATACGCAGTATTTT	CATSDATDSTDTQYF
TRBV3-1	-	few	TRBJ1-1	TGTGCCAGCAGCCAATCGACAGGGAACACTGAAGCTTTCTTT	CASSQSTGNTEAFF
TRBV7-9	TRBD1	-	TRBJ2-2	TGTGCCAGCAGCCTACGGACAGGAGATAACACCGGGGAGCTGTTTTTT	CASSLRTGDNTGELFF
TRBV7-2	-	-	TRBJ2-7	TGTGCCAGCAGCCAGGGGGGGGCGAACTCCTACGAGCAGTACTTC	CASSQGGANSYEQYF
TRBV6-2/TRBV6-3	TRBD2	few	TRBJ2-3	TGTGCCAGCAGTCTCGGACTAGCGGTTCCCACAGATACGCAGTATTTT	CASSLGLAVPTDTQYF